This T cell receptor (beta chain) was captured by sequencing in a study of T cells in Graves' hyperthyroidism and ophthalmopathy. CDR1 and CDR2 (germline): SQVTM, ANQGSEA. V lost 6 bases and J lost 0, with 14 bases in between. The CDR3 is 14 residues long. The TCR beta CDR3 regions underwent amplification using RNA transcripts as the source. When the TCR CDR3 underwent first-round RT-PCR, the HTBI primer set was used. TCRdb analysed the multiplex PCR reads with MiXCR anew, one entry per CDR3 protein. The data hold about 700,000 distinct CDR3 sequences, with 12% to 15% observed a single time. Stable hyperthyroidism: no ophthalmopathy progression over 18 months of follow-up.

What was sequenced was blood. The V gene is TRBV29-1, the J gene TRBJ1-2; maybe TRBD1 (5 bases). The clonotype was recovered from a woman under 30 with Graves' hyperthyroidism. The CDR3 spells CSVPRVSPNYGYTF. DNA for the CDR3: TGCAGCGTCCCCAGGGTTTCCCCTAACTATGGCTACACCTTC. The variable domain in full, completed from reference TRBV29-1 and TRBJ1-2, reads SAVISQKPSRDICQRGTSLTIQCQVDSQVTMMFWYRQQPGQSLTLIATANQGSEATYESGFVIDKFPISRPNLTFSTLTVSNMSPEDSSIYLCSVPRVSPNYGYTFGSGTRLTVV.